Each of the 13 T cell receptor beta chains below was sequenced from the same sample in a study of cytomegalovirus exposure and HLA in healthy donors. PCR employed 60 Vbeta and 13 Jbeta primers. Produced via immunoSEQ multiplex PCR; TCRdb's table is partial and in-frame only. The data hold some 150,000 clones, with more than 65% observed a single time. Sequenced material: PBMCs. Every receptor here comes from a man aged 50-59 years in good health and CMV-seropositive.

In its sample, this clone was seen once. This sequence joins TRBV5-6 and TRBJ2-3; tentative D call: TRBD2 (6 bases). The V and J ends lost 4 bases and 7 bases respectively, with 13 bases between them. CDR1 is SGHDT and CDR2 is YYEEEE in the germline V gene. The CDR3 spans 13 residues. The CDR3 here is CASSIRELNTQYF. DNA for the CDR3: TGTGCCAGCAGCATCCGGGAGCTTAATACGCAGTATTTT. The full variable domain, its missing parts supplied by reference TRBV5-6 and TRBJ2-3, is DAGVTQSPTHLIKTRGQQVTLRCSPKSGHDTVSWYQQALGQGPQFIFQYYEEEERQRGNFPDRFSGHQFPNYSSELNVNALLLGDSALYLCASSIRELNTQYFGPGTRLTVL.

The chain employs TRBV19 and TRBJ2-7, with 7 bases that match TRBD1. CDR3 length: 14 residues. With V trimmed by 5 bases and J by 4 bases, 8 bases remained unmatched. Germline lookup yields CDR1 LNHDA and CDR2 SQIVND (reference sequence). CDR3 loop: CASSLGGLGYEQYF. Here the CDR3 DNA reads TGTGCCAGTAGTCTAGGGGGCTTGGGATACGAGCAGTACTTC.

The chain recombines TRBV6-4 with TRBJ2-2; 7 bases fit TRBD2. Germline loops: CDR1 MRHNA, CDR2 SNTAGT. Losses at the gene ends were 4 bases for V and 9 bases for J; bases not matched to a gene: 11. The CDR3 extends over 15 amino acids. The DNA of the CDR3 is TGTGCCAGCAGTGGGGCGGCGGGAGAAAGCAGGGAGCTGTTTTTT. The encoded protein is CASSGAAGESRELFF.

This clone occurred a few times. This sample includes further DNA sequences coding for the same CDR3. The chain carries TRBV5-1 and TRBJ2-3; maybe TRBD2 (5 bases). This CDR3 region has 14 residues. V was trimmed by 2 bases and J by 3 bases, leaving 10 bases between them. Per germline, CDR1 SGHRS and CDR2 YFSETQ. CDR3 DNA: TGCGCCAGCAGCTTAGGCGGAGGTACAGATACGCAGTATTTT. Translation gives CASSLGGGTDTQYF.

The chain combines TRBV6-6 with TRBJ1-3; D perhaps matches TRBD1 (5 bases). The CDR3 contains 15 residues. Trimming left V 5 bases short and J 2 bases short, with 13 bases between. CDR1 is MNHNY, CDR2 SVGAGI, per germline (reference sequence). CDR3 sequence (DNA): TGTGCCAGCAGTCTTCAGGGAAACCCTGGAAACACCATATATTTT. Its translation: CASSLQGNPGNTIYF.

The chain recombines TRBV10-2 with TRBJ2-1, with D possibly matching TRBD2 (6 bases). Germline-derived CDR1 and CDR2 are WSHSY and SAAADI. V dropped 7 bases and J dropped 6 bases, with 22 bases sitting between them. The CDR3 is 16 amino acids. The CDR3 is CASTSIRRAIGNEQFF. Written as DNA, the CDR3 is TGCGCCAGCACGTCGATCAGGAGGGCCATAGGCAATGAGCAGTTCTTC.

This clone was detected once. V gene TRBV5-1 combines with J gene TRBJ2-5; D perhaps matches TRBD2 (5 bases). Germline V CDR1 and CDR2: SGHRS, YFSETQ. V lost 5 bases to trimming and J lost 4 bases, with 6 bases between them. The CDR3 is made up of 11 amino acids. The CDR3 DNA reads TGCGCCAGCAGAAGCGGAGAGACCCAGTACTTC. This codes for CASRSGETQYF.

The sample holds a few counts of this clone. V and J are TRBV2 and TRBJ2-1; D is possibly TRBD2 (5 bases). Per germline, CDR1 SNHLY and CDR2 FYNNEI. With 7 bases removed from V and 0 bases from J, the gap between germline ends came to 7 bases. The CDR3 runs 13 residues. CDR3 DNA sequence: TGTGCCAGCAAGAGCGGCTCCTACAATGAGCAGTTCTTC. It codes for CASKSGSYNEQFF.

The chain links TRBV2 to TRBJ2-7, with 8 bases matching TRBD1. J was trimmed by 5 bases and V by 2 bases; bases with no gene match: 8. Germline V gene data show CDR1 as SNHLY and CDR2 as FYNNEI. The CDR3 spans 15 residues. The CDR3 sequence: CASSEPSPGGHEQYF. The CDR3, as DNA: TGTGCCAGCAGTGAACCCTCACCAGGGGGCCACGAGCAGTACTTC. The full variable domain, in which reference TRBV2 and TRBJ2-7 provide the parts outside the CDR3, is EPEVTQTPSHQVTQMGQEVILRCVPISNHLYFYWYRQILGQKVEFLVSFYNNEISEKSEIFDDQFSVERPDGSNFTLKIRSTKLEDSAMYFCASSEPSPGGHEQYFGPGTRLTVT.

The chain is built from TRBV28 and TRBJ2-1; 14 nucleotides match TRBD2. Per germline, CDR1 MDHEN and CDR2 SYDVKM. The length of the CDR3 is 16 residues. V lost 0 bases, J lost 8 bases, and 3 bases stayed unmatched. The CDR3, as DNA: TGTGCCAGCAGTTTATGGGGACTAGCGGGAGATCATGAGCAGTTCTTC. Residues: CASSLWGLAGDHEQFF.

J is TRBJ2-1 and V is TRBV6-5; 9 nucleotides align to TRBD2. The J segment lost 7 bases and the V segment lost 0 bases, leaving 7 bases of the junction unmatched. This CDR3 spans 16 amino acids. Germline CDR1 is MNHEY and CDR2 is SVGAGI. This chain's CDR3 is CASSYSSGTSLNEQFF. In DNA, the CDR3 is TGTGCCAGCAGTTACTCCTCCGGGACTAGCCTGAATGAGCAGTTCTTC.

The V call is TRBV18, the J call TRBJ2-7; unclear D gene. Germline V gene sequence: CDR1 KGHSH, CDR2 LQKENI. The CDR3 loop spans 15 amino acids. Trimming left V 1 base short and J 2 bases short, with 12 bases between. The CDR3 reads CASSPRSADPYEQYF. CDR3 nucleotide sequence: TGTGCCAGCTCACCACGGTCCGCAGATCCCTACGAGCAGTACTTC.

The chain joins TRBV5-1 to TRBJ2-1; 8 positions match TRBD1. Germline V gene data show CDR1 as SGHRS and CDR2 as YFSETQ. V lost 4 bases and J lost 7; bases outside the gene matches: 10. The CDR3 consists of 15 residues. The CDR3: CASSQSGTGGNEQFF. Here the CDR3 DNA reads TGCGCCAGCAGCCAATCCGGGACAGGCGGGAATGAGCAGTTCTTC.